Here is one T cell receptor beta chain with its context. What antigen it recognizes has not been identified. Per-base qualities were not stored, and no clone one base away is much larger. These data originate in a study of cytomegalovirus exposure and HLA in healthy donors (TCRdb year 2017). Regarding the research as a whole: According to a later analysis, the roughly 130 validation repertoires were produced on the same platform as the 600 to 850 repertoires of the first cohort. The study aimed to test whether signatures of past pathogen exposure could be identified by cataloging public T cell receptors. Besides the first cohort of around 700 subjects, a separate validation cohort made up of around 120 different subjects was used. To predict cytomegalovirus infection status, the study brought together high-throughput TCR immunosequencing, statistical association of individual TCRs with disease status, and machine learning.

Results the study describes overall, beyond this receptor: Across donors, most TCR sequences were observed very rarely, whereas some public TCRs were present in many individuals. The study gave a list of 150 to 200 TCR beta chains associated with cytomegalovirus. A later analysis had no HLA typing for the validation cohort, so co-occurrence there was scored across all 130 or so repertoires. The classifier was reported to diagnose cytomegalovirus status with high specificity and sensitivity in both the original cohort and the validation cohort. A few of the identified cytomegalovirus-associated TCR beta chains were confirmed in vitro to be specific for cytomegalovirus antigens. The authors suggested that the approach could potentially be extended to other disease states and immunological phenotypes. Subsequent analysis determined that TCRs grouped into clusters in the first cohort also showed a tendency toward co-occurrence across the approximately 120 validation repertoires, and 94% of cluster scores exceeded 0.

The donors belonged to the validation cohort of around 130 subjects, which was separate from the 666-subject first cohort. Library prep was done by the immunoSEQ multiplex PCR assay. Per the source publication's procedure: To diagnose cytomegalovirus status from the catalog of TCR beta chain sequences, a statistical classification framework was built. Here the immuneACCESS table is served through TCRdb, limited to in-frame sequences with V and J called. Missing clones are a known gap in these copies; in checked studies unresolved V genes cover under half, and the rest lacks a known reason. V and J calls and clone size are copied from that table; D and trimming were computed from the DNA. The sample table contains a few hundred thousand clones; only one count was recorded for about nine tenths of them. The leading ten clones occupy around 0.84% of the sample. From the germline V gene, CDR1 is MGHRA and CDR2 is YSYEKL. The V and J ends are trimmed by 0 bases and 0 bases, leaving 6 bases between them. Counted from cysteine to phenylalanine, this CDR3 has 14 amino acids. Solely the CDR3 DNA is kept, with 42 bases framed from the first base.

Sequences were obtained from PBMCs. The source is a woman under 30 in good health and CMV-seronegative. The chain employs TRBV4-1 and TRBJ2-7; 6 matching bases give a weak D call of TRBD2. The nucleotide sequence reads TGCGCCAGCAGCCAAGATAGCGGCTCCTACGAGCAGTACTTC. Its protein reads: CASSQDSGSYEQYF.